This T cell receptor (beta chain) was recovered during a study of blood T cell repertoires in COVID-19. Looking at the study overall: Sites in the United States, Italy and Spain provided acute and convalescent COVID-19 samples. T cells, B-cell-depleted T cells, or PBMCs provided the cDNA or gDNA that served as material.

Only in-frame clones appear in the TCRdb table, and some are missing; sequencing was by immunoSEQ multiplex PCR. The sample includes 110,000 or so clones, about 84% seen only once; the top ten take about 1.4%. V shed 1 base, J shed 9 bases, and the junction held 6 bases outside the gene matches. The CDR3 contains 14 residues. The germline V gene encodes CDR1 MDHEN and CDR2 SYDVKM. The V call is TRBV28, the J call TRBJ1-5; 7 nucleotides match TRBD1. The sequence came from a man aged 50-59 years with acute or convalescent COVID-19. The specimen sequenced was peripheral blood. CDR3 sequence reads: CASSLSTGTRPQHF. CDR3 coding DNA: TGTGCCAGCAGTTTATCGACAGGGACGCGGCCCCAGCATTTT.